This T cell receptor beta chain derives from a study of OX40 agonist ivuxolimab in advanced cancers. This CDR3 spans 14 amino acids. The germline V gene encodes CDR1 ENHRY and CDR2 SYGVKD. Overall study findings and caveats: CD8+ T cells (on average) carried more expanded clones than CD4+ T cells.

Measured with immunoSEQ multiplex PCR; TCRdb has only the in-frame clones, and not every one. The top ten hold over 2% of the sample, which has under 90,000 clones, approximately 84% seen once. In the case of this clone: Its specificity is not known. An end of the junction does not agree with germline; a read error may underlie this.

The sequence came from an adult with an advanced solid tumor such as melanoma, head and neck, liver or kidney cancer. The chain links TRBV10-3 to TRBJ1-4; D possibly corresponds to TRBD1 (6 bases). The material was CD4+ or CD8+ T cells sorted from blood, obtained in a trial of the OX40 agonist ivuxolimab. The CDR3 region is CAISGGTTSEKLFF. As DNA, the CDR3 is TGTGCCATCAGTGGCGGGACAACTAGTGAAAAACTGTTTTTT.